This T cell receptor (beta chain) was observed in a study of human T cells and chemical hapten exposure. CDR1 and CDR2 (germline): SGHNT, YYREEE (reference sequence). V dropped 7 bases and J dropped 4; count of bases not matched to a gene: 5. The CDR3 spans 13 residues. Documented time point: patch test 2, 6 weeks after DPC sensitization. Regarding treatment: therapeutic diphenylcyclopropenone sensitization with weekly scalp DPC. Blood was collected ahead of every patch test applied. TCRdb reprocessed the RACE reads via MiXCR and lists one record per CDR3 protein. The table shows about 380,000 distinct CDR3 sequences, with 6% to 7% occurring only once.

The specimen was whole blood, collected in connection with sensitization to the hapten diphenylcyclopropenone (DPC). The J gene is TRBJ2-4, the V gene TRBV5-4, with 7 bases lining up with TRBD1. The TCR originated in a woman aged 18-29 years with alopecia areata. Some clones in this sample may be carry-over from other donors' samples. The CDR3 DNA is TGTGCCAGCGCCGACAGGGATAAAAACATTCAGTACTTC. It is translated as CASADRDKNIQYF. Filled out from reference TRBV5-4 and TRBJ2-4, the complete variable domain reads ETGVTQSPTHLIKTRGQQVTLRCSSQSGHNTVSWYQQALGQGPQFIFQYYREEENGRGNFPPRFSGLQFPNYSSELNVNALELDDSALYLCASADRDKNIQYFGAGTRLSVL.